This T cell receptor (beta chain) derives from a study of CD8+ T cells in alopecia areata. Researchers took lesional scalp punch biopsies and peripheral blood from people who were alopecia areata patients. PBMCs provided sorted CD4+ and CD8+ T cells. Following RNA extraction, reverse transcription yielded cDNA that acted as the sequencing template. Clones were sequenced by immunoSEQ multiplex PCR, and TCRdb holds only the in-frame ones, with some missing. The sample has about 180,000 clones, approximately 62% seen once. CDR3 length: 13 residues. V dropped 5 bases and J dropped 7 bases, with 12 bases sitting between them. Germline V gene lookup returns CDR1 SEHNR and CDR2 FQNEAQ (reference sequence). The study's findings and limits: Sequenced scalp T cells also include alphabeta T cells resident in normal skin. An increase in clonality over normal scalp was evident in lesional scalp, especially alopecia totalis/universalis.

The sample holds a few counts of this clone. The antigen is undetermined. The sample was CD4+ T cells sorted from blood, taken at week 0. The chain uses TRBV7-9 and TRBJ1-5, with D maybe TRBD1 (6 bases). The sequence was obtained from a human donor with alopecia areata. The DNA of the CDR3 is TGTGCCAGCAGCCTTTTAGGGGGACAGCCCCAGCATTTT. It is translated as CASSLLGGQPQHF.